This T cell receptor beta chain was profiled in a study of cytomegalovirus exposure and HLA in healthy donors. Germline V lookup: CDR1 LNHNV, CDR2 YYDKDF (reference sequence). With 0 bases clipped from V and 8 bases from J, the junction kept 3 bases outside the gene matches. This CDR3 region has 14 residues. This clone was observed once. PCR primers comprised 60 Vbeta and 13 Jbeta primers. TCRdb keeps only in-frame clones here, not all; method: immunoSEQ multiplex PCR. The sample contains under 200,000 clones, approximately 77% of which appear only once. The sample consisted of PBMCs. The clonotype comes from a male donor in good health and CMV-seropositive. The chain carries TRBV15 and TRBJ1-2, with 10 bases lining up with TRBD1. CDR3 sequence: CATSRDQTGGGYTF. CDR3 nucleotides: TGTGCCACCAGCAGAGATCAGACAGGGGGCGGCTACACCTTC.